The rows below give T cell receptor beta chains drawn from one sample of a study of T cell responses to AZD1222 COVID-19 vaccine. The table came from immunoSEQ multiplex PCR; TCRdb's copy has only in-frame clones and leaves some out. The sample consists of over 100,000 clones, roughly nine tenths of them appearing once. The material was peripheral blood, obtained 28 days after the second AZD1222 dose. Receptor source: an adult who received the AZD1222 COVID-19 vaccine. Both conserved end residues are part of each CDR3. Each record gives: D gene, V gene, J gene, clone size, CDR3 DNA, CDR3 protein. The D gene is left open where the match is weak. Clone size is not always given. Where it is, it says once, few, many or a class for expanded clones.

d_gene: .
v_gene: TRBV6-4
j_gene: TRBJ1-5
abundance: once
CDR3nt: TGTGCCAGCAGTGACCAGCCAGGGGACGGCCAGCCCCAGCATTTT
CDR3aa: CASSDQPGDGQPQHF

d_gene: .
v_gene: TRBV3-1/TRBV3-2
j_gene: TRBJ1-2
abundance: .
CDR3nt: TGTGCCAGCAGCCCTAGTACAGGGTTTTTTGGCTACACCTTC
CDR3aa: CASSPSTGFFGYTF

d_gene: .
v_gene: TRBV19
j_gene: TRBJ2-7
abundance: .
CDR3nt: TGTGCCAGTAGTATAGAACTCCCTGACTACGAGCAGTACTTC
CDR3aa: CASSIELPDYEQYF

d_gene: TRBD1
v_gene: TRBV28
j_gene: TRBJ1-5
abundance: .
CDR3nt: TGTGCCAGCAGTTCCGACAGGGGGAAACAGCCCCAGCATTTT
CDR3aa: CASSSDRGKQPQHF

d_gene: .
v_gene: TRBV19
j_gene: TRBJ1-5
abundance: .
CDR3nt: TGTGCCGGTGGAGGAGCAGGACGCGTTCAGCCCCAGCATTTT
CDR3aa: CAGGGAGRVQPQHF

d_gene: TRBD1
v_gene: TRBV18
j_gene: TRBJ1-4
abundance: .
CDR3nt: TGTGCCAGCTCACCAGCCGGGACAGGTAGCGAAAAACTGTTTTTT
CDR3aa: CASSPAGTGSEKLFF

d_gene: .
v_gene: TRBV6-2/TRBV6-3
j_gene: TRBJ2-7
abundance: .
CDR3nt: TGTGCCAGCAGTTCCCACTACGAGCAGTACTTC
CDR3aa: CASSSHYEQYF

d_gene: TRBD1
v_gene: TRBV29-1
j_gene: TRBJ1-2
abundance: .
CDR3nt: TGCAGCGTTGGGCAGGGGGCTGGTGGCTACACCTTC
CDR3aa: CSVGQGAGGYTF

d_gene: .
v_gene: TRBV4-1
j_gene: TRBJ2-1
abundance: few
CDR3nt: TGCGCCAGCAGCCCTAGGGGGGGGGTGGACAATGAGCAGTTCTTC
CDR3aa: CASSPRGGVDNEQFF

d_gene: .
v_gene: TRBV19
j_gene: TRBJ1-5
abundance: .
CDR3nt: TGTGCCAGTAGCGGTCTGTCCCAGCATTTT
CDR3aa: CASSGLSQHF

d_gene: .
v_gene: TRBV6-2/TRBV6-3
j_gene: TRBJ1-2
abundance: .
CDR3nt: TGTGCCAGCAGTTCCACCGTGTATGGCTACACCTTC
CDR3aa: CASSSTVYGYTF

d_gene: .
v_gene: TRBV6-4
j_gene: TRBJ1-1
abundance: .
CDR3nt: TGTGCCAGCAGCCCCTCTTTTTGGGACACTGAAGCTTTCTTT
CDR3aa: CASSPSFWDTEAFF

d_gene: .
v_gene: TRBV7-8
j_gene: TRBJ1-1
abundance: .
CDR3nt: TGTGCCAGCAGCTTAGATCTTGGGGCATGGGCTGAAGCTTTCTTT
CDR3aa: CASSLDLGAWAEAFF

d_gene: .
v_gene: TRBV20-1
j_gene: TRBJ1-1
abundance: .
CDR3nt: TGCAGTGTCGAGACCAACACTGAAGCTTTCTTT
CDR3aa: CSVETNTEAFF